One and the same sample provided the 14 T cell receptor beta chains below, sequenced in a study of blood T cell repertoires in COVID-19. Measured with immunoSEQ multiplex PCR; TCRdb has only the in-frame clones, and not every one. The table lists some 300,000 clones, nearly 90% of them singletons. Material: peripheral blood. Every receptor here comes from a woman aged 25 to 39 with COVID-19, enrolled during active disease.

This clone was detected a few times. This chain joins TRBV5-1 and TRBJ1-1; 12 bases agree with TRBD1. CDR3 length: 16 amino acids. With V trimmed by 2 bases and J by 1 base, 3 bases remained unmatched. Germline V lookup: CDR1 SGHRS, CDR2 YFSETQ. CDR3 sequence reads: CASSFGTGGQNTEAFF. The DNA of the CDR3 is TGCGCCAGCAGCTTCGGGACAGGGGGCCAGAACACTGAAGCTTTCTTT. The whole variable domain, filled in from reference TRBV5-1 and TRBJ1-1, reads KAGVTQTPRYLIKTRGQQVTLSCSPISGHRSVSWYQQTPGQGLQFLFEYFSETQRNKGNFPGRFSGRQFSNSRSEMNVSTLELGDSALYLCASSFGTGGQNTEAFFGQGTRLTVV.

This CDR3 reads CASSLNRERPSGGQETQYF. The CDR3 nucleotides are TGTGCCAGCAGCCTCAATAGGGAGAGGCCTAGCGGGGGACAAGAGACCCAGTACTTC. This chain joins TRBV7-6 and TRBJ2-5; 10 nucleotides line up with TRBD2. The CDR3 sequence is 19 residues long. V gave up 5 bases and J gave up 2 bases; unmatched junction bases: 17. Germline assignment: CDR1 SGHVS and CDR2 FNYEAQ. The entire variable domain, with the rest obtained from reference TRBV7-6 and TRBJ2-5, is as follows: GAGVSQSPRYKVTKRGQDVALRCDPISGHVSLYWYRQALGQGPEFLTYFNYEAQQDKSGLPNDRFSAERPEGSISTLTIQRTEQRDSAMYRCASSLNRERPSGGQETQYFGPGTRLLVL.

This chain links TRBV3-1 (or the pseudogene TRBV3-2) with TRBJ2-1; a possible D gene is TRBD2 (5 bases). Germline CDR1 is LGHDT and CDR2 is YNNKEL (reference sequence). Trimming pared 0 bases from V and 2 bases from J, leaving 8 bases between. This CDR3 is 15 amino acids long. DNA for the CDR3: TGTGCCAGCAGCCAAGATGGAGGCGCCTACAATGAGCAGTTCTTC. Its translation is CASSQDGGAYNEQFF.

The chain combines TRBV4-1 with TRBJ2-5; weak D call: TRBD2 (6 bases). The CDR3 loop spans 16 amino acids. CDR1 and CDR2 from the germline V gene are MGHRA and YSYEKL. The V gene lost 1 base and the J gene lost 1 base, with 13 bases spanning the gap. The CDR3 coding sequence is TGCGCCAGCAGCCAAGGGGTCGGGGGTGGCCAAGAGACCCAGTACTTC. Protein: CASSQGVGGGQETQYF.

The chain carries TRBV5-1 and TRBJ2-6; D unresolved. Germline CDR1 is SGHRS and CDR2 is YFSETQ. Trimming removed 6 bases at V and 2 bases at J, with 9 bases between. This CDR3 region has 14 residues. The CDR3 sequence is CASIKAPGANVLTF. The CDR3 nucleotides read TGCGCCAGCATTAAAGCCCCTGGGGCCAACGTCCTGACTTTC.

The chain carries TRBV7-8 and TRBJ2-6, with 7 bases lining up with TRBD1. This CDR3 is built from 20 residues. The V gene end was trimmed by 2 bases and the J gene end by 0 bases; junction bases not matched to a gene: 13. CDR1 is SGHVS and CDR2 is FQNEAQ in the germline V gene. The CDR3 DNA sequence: TGTGCCAGCAGCTTAAATACAGGGGCCAACCTAGGCTCTGGGGCCAACGTCCTGACTTTC. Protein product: CASSLNTGANLGSGANVLTF.

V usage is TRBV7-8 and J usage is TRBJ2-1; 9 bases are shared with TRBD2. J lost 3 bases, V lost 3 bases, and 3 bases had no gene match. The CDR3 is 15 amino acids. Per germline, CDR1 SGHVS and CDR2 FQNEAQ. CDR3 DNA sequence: TGTGCCAGCAGCTTCGAGCGGGGGGTCTACAATGAGCAGTTCTTC. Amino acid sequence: CASSFERGVYNEQFF.

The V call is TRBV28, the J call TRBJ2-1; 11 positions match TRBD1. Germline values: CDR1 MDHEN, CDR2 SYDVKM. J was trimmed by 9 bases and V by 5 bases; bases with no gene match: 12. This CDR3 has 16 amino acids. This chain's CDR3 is CASSDIGQGARGEQFF. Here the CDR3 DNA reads TGTGCCAGCAGTGATATAGGACAGGGGGCGAGGGGTGAGCAGTTCTTC.

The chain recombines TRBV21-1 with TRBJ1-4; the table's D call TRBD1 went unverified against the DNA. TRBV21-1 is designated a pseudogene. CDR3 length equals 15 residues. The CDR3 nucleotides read TGTGCCAGCAGCAGTCTCAGGGGGCTGAATGAAAAACTGTTTTTT. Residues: CASSSLRGLNEKLFF.

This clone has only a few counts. This chain's CDR3 is CASSGLRGRGQEKLFF. The CDR3 coding sequence is TGTGCCAGCAGCGGACTAAGGGGCAGGGGGCAGGAAAAACTGTTTTTT. This rearrangement joins TRBV11-2 to TRBJ1-4; 8 bases map to TRBD1. This CDR3 has 16 residues. Germline trimming cut 5 bases from V and 8 bases from J; bases unmatched to any gene: 13. Germline CDR1 reads SGHAT; CDR2 reads FQNNGV.

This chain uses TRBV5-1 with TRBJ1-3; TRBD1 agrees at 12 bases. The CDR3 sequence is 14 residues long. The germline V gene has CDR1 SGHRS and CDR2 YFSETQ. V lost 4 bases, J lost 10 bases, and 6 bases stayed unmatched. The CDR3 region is CASSTGQGAPTIYF. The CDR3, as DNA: TGCGCCAGCAGCACGGGACAGGGGGCCCCGACCATATATTTT.

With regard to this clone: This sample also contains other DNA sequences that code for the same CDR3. In nucleotides, the CDR3 is TGTGCCAGCAGTGCAGGGGGAGACTATGGCTACACCTTC. It is translated as CASSAGGDYGYTF. The rearrangement links TRBV2 to TRBJ1-2; 7 bases align to TRBD1. This CDR3 spans 13 amino acids. V dropped 4 bases and J dropped 3; count of bases not matched to a gene: 2. The germline V gene has CDR1 SNHLY and CDR2 FYNNEI.

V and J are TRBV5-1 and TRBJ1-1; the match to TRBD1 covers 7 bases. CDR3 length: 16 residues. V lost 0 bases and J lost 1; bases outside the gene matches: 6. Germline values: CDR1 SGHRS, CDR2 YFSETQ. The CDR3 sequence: CASSLDSTGPNTEAFF. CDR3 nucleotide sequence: TGCGCCAGCAGCTTGGATTCGACAGGGCCGAACACTGAAGCTTTCTTT.

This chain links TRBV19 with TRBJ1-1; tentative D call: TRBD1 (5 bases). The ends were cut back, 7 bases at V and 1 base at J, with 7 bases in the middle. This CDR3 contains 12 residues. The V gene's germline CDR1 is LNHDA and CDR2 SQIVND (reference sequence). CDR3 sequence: CASNRGNTEAFF. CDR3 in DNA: TGTGCCAGTAATAGGGGGAACACTGAAGCTTTCTTT.